This is a list of T cell receptor beta chains from one sample in a study of radiotherapy plus CTLA-4 blockade in lung cancer. TCRdb's copy holds only in-frame clones and misses some; the assay was immunoSEQ multiplex PCR. The sample lists roughly 70,000 clones; over 75% were seen once. Sequenced here: peripheral blood, sampled from a patient treated with radiotherapy plus ipilimumab. These receptors originate from a human donor with non-small cell lung cancer that progressed on radiotherapy plus ipilimumab. The CDR3 runs from the conserved cysteine through the conserved F or W. D genes are given only for firm matches. Rows give clone size only sometimes, using once, few, many, or a class for an expanded clone.

cdr3_nt cdr3_aa v_call clone_size d_call cdr3_length j_call
TGTGCCAGCAGTCCACGGGACGGAAACACTGAAGCTTTCTTT CASSPRDGNTEAFF TRBV28 . . 14 TRBJ1-1
TGTGCCAGCAAGACAGGAAACACCGGGGAGCTGTTTTTT CASKTGNTGELFF TRBV10-3 . . 13 TRBJ2-2
TGTGCCAGTAACGGGGGACAGACGGAAAATCAGCCCCAGCATTTT CASNGGQTENQPQHF TRBV19 . TRBD1 15 TRBJ1-5
TGTGCCAGCAGTCCACTTGAAGGGACTAGCGGGAACACCGGGGAGCTGTTTTTT CASSPLEGTSGNTGELFF TRBV27 . TRBD2 18 TRBJ2-2
TGTGCCAGCAGCATTTCCAAAAACATTCAGTACTTC CASSISKNIQYF TRBV28 few . 12 TRBJ2-4
TGTGCCAGCAGTTCCTTCGGAGAAAAACTGTTTTTT CASSSFGEKLFF TRBV27 . . 12 TRBJ1-4
TGTGCCAGCAGTGAAGAGGCAGGCTACACCTTC CASSEEAGYTF TRBV2 once . 11 TRBJ1-2
TGTGCCTCGGCAGGGGAAGGTGGAAACACCATATATTTT CASAGEGGNTIYF TRBV30 . . 13 TRBJ1-3
TGTGCCAGTAGTAGGACAGGGACGGATCAGCCCCAGCATTTT CASSRTGTDQPQHF TRBV19 . TRBD1 14 TRBJ1-5
TGTGCCAGTAGTCGCGGGGTAGAAGGTAGCTACACCTTC CASSRGVEGSYTF TRBV19 . . 13 TRBJ1-2
TGTGCCAGCAGCCAAGGGGCAGGGGGCCAGCCCCAGCATTTT CASSQGAGGQPQHF TRBV4-2 . TRBD1 14 TRBJ1-5
TGTGCCTGGAGAGGGACAGGGGACACCGGGGAGCTGTTTTTT CAWRGTGDTGELFF TRBV30 . TRBD1 14 TRBJ2-2
TGCGCCAGCAGCTTTGGAGCGGGAAGGGAGCAGTTCTTC CASSFGAGREQFF TRBV5-1 . TRBD2 13 TRBJ2-1
TGCAGCGTTACGACTAGCGGGAGAGTGTGGGAGCAGTTCTTC CSVTTSGRVWEQFF TRBV29-1 . TRBD2 14 TRBJ2-1
TGTGCCAGCAGTGGGGAGCGGGACAGGGCAACTAATGAAAAACTGTTTTTT CASSGERDRATNEKLFF TRBV2 . TRBD1 17 TRBJ1-4
TGTGCCAGCAGTACCCTACAGGGGGCCGGGGAGCTGTTTTTT CASSTLQGAGELFF TRBV27 . TRBD1 14 TRBJ2-2
TGCGCCAGCAGCTTTAGACAGGGAGGCGAAAAACTGTTTTTT CASSFRQGGEKLFF TRBV5-1 . TRBD1 14 TRBJ1-4
TGTGCCAGCAGTAGGCAGCACGAGCAGTACTTC CASSRQHEQYF TRBV2 . . 11 TRBJ2-7
TGTGCCAGCAGGCCGACGGGCTCGGCGAGTGGCTACACCTTC CASRPTGSASGYTF TRBV6-5 . . 14 TRBJ1-2
TGTGCCAGCAGGGCTAGCGGGAGGAACTACAATGAGCAGTTCTTC CASRASGRNYNEQFF TRBV28 . TRBD2 15 TRBJ2-1
TGTGCCAGCAGCTTAGCACTTGGCGGGAGTCCCACCGGGGAGCTGTTTTTT CASSLALGGSPTGELFF TRBV7-2 once TRBD2 17 TRBJ2-2
TGTGCCACCAGCCCCGGGACAGGGACCTACGAGCAGTACTTC CATSPGTGTYEQYF TRBV15 . TRBD1 14 TRBJ2-7
TGTGCCAGCAGCTTGGTTGGACAGAACTATGGCTACACCTTC CASSLVGQNYGYTF TRBV5-4 . . 14 TRBJ1-2
TGTGCCAGCAGTTATGGACGGGACGGATTATCCTACAATGAGCAGTTCTTC CASSYGRDGLSYNEQFF TRBV11-1 . . 17 TRBJ2-1
TGTGCCAGCAGTTTAATCGCGGGAGTCTTGGATACGCAGTATTTT CASSLIAGVLDTQYF TRBV27 . TRBD2 15 TRBJ2-3